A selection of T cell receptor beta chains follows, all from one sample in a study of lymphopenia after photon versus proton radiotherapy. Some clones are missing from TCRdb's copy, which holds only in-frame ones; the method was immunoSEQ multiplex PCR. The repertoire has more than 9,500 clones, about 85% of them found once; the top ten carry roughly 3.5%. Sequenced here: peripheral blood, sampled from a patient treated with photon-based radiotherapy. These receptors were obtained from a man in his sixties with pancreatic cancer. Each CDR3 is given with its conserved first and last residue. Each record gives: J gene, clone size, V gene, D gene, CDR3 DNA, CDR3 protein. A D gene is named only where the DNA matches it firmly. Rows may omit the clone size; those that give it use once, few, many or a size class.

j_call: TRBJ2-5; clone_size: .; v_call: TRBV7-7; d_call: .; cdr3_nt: TGTGCCAGCAGCCCTGACCCGGGACTCCGATTCCAAGAGACCCAGTACTTC; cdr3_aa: CASSPDPGLRFQETQYF
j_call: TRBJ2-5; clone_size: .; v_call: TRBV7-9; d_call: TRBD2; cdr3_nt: TGTGCCAGCAGCTCGTTTCATAGCGGGGGCGATCAAGAGACCCAGTACTTC; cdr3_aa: CASSSFHSGGDQETQYF
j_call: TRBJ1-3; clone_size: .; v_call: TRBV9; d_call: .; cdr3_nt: TGTGCCAGCAGCGTAGGGGAGGGGAGAACCTCTGGAAACACCATATATTTT; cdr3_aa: CASSVGEGRTSGNTIYF
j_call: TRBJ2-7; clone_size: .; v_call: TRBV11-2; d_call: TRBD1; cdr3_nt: TGTGCCAGCAGCCCTGGGGCAGGGGGTACCTACGAGCAGTACTTC; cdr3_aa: CASSPGAGGTYEQYF
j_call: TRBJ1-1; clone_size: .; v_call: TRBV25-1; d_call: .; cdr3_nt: TGTGCCAGCACCCCATTTGGCAGGGACCAAGCTTTCTTT; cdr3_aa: CASTPFGRDQAFF
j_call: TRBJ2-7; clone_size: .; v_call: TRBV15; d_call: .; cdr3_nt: TGTGCCACCAGCCGACATATTGCAGGTCTGGCTCTTTACGAGCAGTACTTC; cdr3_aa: CATSRHIAGLALYEQYF
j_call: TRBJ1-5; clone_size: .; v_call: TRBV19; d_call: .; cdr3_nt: TGTGCCATTCAGTCGGGGGTTGTCCAGCATTTT; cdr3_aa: CAIQSGVVQHF
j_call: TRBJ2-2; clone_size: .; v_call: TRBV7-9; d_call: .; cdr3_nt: TGTGCCAGCACCATGAAAACCGGGGAGCTGTTTTTT; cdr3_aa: CASTMKTGELFF
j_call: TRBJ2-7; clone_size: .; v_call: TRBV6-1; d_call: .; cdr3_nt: TGTGCCAGCAGTCACGACAGTCGACTCTACGAGCAGTACTTC; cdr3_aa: CASSHDSRLYEQYF
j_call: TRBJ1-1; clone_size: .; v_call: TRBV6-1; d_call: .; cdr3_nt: TGTGCCAGCAAGGAGGTATACACTGAAGCTTTCTTT; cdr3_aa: CASKEVYTEAFF
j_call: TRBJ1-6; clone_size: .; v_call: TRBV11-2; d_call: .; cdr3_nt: TGTGCCAGCAGCTTTCAACCTAATTCACCCCTCCACTTT; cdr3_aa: CASSFQPNSPLHF
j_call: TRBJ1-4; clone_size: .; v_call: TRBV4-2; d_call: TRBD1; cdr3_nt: TGTGCCAGCAGCCTCGGGACAGTTGGGGAATCGGAAAAACTGTTTTTT; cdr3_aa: CASSLGTVGESEKLFF
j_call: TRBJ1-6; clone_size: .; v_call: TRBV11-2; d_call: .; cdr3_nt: TGTGCCAGCAGCTCAACCGGGACACCTAATTCACCCCTCCACTTT; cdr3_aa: CASSSTGTPNSPLHF
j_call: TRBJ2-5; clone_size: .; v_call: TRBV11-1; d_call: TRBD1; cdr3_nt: TGTGCCAGCAGCCTAGGGGCCGGGACAGGGGAGGAGACCCAGTACTTC; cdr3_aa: CASSLGAGTGEETQYF
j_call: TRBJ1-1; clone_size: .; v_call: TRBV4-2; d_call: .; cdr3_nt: TGTGCCAGCAGCCTAAGAGGGCGGGCGAACACTGAAGCTTTCTTT; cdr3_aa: CASSLRGRANTEAFF
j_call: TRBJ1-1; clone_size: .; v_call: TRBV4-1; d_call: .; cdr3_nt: TGCGCCAGCAGCCAAGTTGCCAGGGATCGGACTGAAGCTTTCTTT; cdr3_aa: CASSQVARDRTEAFF
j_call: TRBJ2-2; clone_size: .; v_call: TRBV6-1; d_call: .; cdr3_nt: TGTGCCAGCAGTCGGAGGGGGGCTGTGGTCTCGCTGTTTTTT; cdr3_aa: CASSRRGAVVSLFF
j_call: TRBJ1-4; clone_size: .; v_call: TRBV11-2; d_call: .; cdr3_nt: TGTGCCAGCAGCTTAGACGGCTTAGGCAGGTCTAATGAAAAACTGTTTTTT; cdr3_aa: CASSLDGLGRSNEKLFF
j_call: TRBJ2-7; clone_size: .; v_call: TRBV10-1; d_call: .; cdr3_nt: TGCGCCAGCAGTGACCTCCCGGGACTTTCCCGGGCCGAGCAGTACTTC; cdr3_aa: CASSDLPGLSRAEQYF
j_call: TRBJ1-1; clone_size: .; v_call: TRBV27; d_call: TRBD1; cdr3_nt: TGTGCCAGCGGCCGGGACAGGGGGCTTTACACTGAAGCTTTCTTT; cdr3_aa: CASGRDRGLYTEAFF
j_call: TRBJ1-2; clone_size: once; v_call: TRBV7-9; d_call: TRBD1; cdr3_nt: TGTGCCAGCAGCTTAGAGGGACAGGGGCCCGCTAACTATGGCTACACCTTC; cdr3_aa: CASSLEGQGPANYGYTF
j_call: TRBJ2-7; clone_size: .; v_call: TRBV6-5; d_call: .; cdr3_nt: TGTGCCAGCAGTCCCCCTGGCGCTCGATCCTACGAGCAGTACTTC; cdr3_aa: CASSPPGARSYEQYF
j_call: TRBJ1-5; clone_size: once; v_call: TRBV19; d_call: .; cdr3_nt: TGTGCCAGTAGCCACAACTCAAGACAGCGCAATCAGCCCCAGCATTTT; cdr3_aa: CASSHNSRQRNQPQHF
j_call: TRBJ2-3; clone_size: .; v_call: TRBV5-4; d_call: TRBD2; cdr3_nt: TGTGCCAGCAGCCTGGGACTAGCGGGGTCAGATACGCAGTATTTT; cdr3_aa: CASSLGLAGSDTQYF
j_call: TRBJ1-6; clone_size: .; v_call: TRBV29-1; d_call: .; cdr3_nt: TGCAGCGCGGCAGACCCGAATTCACCCCTCCACTTT; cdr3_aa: CSAADPNSPLHF
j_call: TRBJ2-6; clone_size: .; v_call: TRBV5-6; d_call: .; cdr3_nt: TGTGCCAGCAGCAGGGGGAACAGGGCGATCTCTGGGGCCAACGTCCTGACTTTC; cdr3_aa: CASSRGNRAISGANVLTF
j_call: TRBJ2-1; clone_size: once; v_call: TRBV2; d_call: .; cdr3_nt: TGTGCCAGCAGTTGGGACTCGCTTTCGCTCTTC; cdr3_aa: CASSWDSLSLF
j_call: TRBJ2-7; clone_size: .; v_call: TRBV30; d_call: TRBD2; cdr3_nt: TGTGCCTGGAGCGACGGGACTAGCGGGGGGGCTTACGAGCAGTACTTC; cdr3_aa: CAWSDGTSGGAYEQYF
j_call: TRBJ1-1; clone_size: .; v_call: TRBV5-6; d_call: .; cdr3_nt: TGTGCCAGCAGCTCAGGGCTCACCACTGAAGCTTTCTTT; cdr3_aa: CASSSGLTTEAFF
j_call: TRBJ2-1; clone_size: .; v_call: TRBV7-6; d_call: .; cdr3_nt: TGTGCCAGCAGCCCACTACTCGGAGAGCAGTTCTTC; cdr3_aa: CASSPLLGEQFF
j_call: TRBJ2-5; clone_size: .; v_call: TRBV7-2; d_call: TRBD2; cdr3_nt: TGTGCCAGCAGCGGCAAACTAGCGGGGGGACCCCAAGAGACCCAGTACTTC; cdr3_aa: CASSGKLAGGPQETQYF
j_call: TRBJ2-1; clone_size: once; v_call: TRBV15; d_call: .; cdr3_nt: TGTGCCACCAGCAGTAAAATAGCGGCCAATGAGCAGTTCTTC; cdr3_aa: CATSSKIAANEQFF
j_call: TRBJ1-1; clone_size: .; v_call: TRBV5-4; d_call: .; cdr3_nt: TGTGCCAGCAGCTTTAAGGGGGGGGGCACTGAAGCTTTCTTT; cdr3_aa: CASSFKGGGTEAFF
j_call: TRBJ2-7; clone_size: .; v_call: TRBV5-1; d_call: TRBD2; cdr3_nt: TGCGCCAGCAGCTTGCCGCTAGCGGGGAACTCCTACGAGCAGTACTTC; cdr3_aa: CASSLPLAGNSYEQYF
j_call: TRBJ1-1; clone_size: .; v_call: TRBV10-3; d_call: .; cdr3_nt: TGTGCCATCAGTGAGTCTGTCGACACTGAAGCTTTCTTT; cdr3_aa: CAISESVDTEAFF
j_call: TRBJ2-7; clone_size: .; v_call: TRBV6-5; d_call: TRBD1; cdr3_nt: TGTGCCAGCAGTTACTCGGCCAGGGGGCTATACGAGCAGTACTTC; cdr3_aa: CASSYSARGLYEQYF
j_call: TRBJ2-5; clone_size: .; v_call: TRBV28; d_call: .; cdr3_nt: TGTGCCAGCAGTTATGAGACCCAGTACTTC; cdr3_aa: CASSYETQYF
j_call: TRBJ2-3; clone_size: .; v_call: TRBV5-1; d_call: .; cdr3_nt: TGCGCCAGCAGCTTGGGTCCTAGCACAGATACGCAGTATTTT; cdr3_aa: CASSLGPSTDTQYF
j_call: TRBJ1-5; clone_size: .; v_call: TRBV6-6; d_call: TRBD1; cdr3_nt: TGTGCCAGCAGAATGGACAGGGTGGTTCGCAATCAGCCCCAGCATTTT; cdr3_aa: CASRMDRVVRNQPQHF
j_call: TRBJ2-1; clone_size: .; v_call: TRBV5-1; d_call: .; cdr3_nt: TGCGCCAGCAGCTTGGAACAGGGTGGCGATGAGCAGTTCTTC; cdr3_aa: CASSLEQGGDEQFF
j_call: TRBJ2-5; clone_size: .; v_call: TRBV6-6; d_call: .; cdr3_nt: TGTGCCAGCAGCCGAGGGTGGGGGGTGGAGACCCAGTACTTC; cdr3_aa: CASSRGWGVETQYF
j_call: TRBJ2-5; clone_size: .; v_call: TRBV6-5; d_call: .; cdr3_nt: TGTGCCAGCAGTTACTCAGGGACCGAAGAGACCCAGTACTTC; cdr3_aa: CASSYSGTEETQYF
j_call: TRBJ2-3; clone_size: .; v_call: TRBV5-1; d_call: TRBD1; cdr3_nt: TGCGCCAGCTCTTGGACAGGGGTTGCAGATACGCAGTATTTT; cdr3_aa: CASSWTGVADTQYF
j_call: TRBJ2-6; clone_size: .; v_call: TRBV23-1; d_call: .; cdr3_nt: TGCGCCAGCAGTGGCGGGGACCCATCTGGGGCCAACGTCCTGACTTTC; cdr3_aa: CASSGGDPSGANVLTF
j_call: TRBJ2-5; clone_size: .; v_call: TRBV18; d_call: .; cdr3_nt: TGTGCCAGCTCACTCGGGCTCAAAGAGACCCAGTACTTC; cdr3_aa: CASSLGLKETQYF
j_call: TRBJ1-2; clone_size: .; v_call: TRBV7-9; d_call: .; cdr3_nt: TGTGCCAGCAGCTTGCCGCAGGCCTATGGCTACACCTTC; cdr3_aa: CASSLPQAYGYTF
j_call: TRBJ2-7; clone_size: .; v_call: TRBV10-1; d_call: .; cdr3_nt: TGCGCCAACACAGGGTACGAGCAGTACTTC; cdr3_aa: CANTGYEQYF
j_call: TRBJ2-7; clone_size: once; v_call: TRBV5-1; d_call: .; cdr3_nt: TGCGCCAGCAGCTTGACTAGCTCCTACGAGCAGTACTTC; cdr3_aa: CASSLTSSYEQYF
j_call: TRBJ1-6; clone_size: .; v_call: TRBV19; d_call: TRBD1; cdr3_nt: TGTGCCAGTAGTATCCCGTGGGACAGCTCAATTCCACCCCTCCACTTT; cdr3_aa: CASSIPWDSSIPPLHF
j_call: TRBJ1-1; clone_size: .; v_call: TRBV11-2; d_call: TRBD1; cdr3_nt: TGTGCCAGCAGCCCGGACAGGGGGAATATGAACACTGAAGCTTTCTTT; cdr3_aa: CASSPDRGNMNTEAFF
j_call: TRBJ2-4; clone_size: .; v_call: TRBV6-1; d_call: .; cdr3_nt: TGTGCCACTGTACCGATGGTAGCCAAAAACATTCAGTACTTC; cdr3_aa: CATVPMVAKNIQYF